This T cell receptor beta chain emerged from a study of blood T cell repertoires in COVID-19. Study overall: Some COVID-19 samples were acute and others convalescent; all came from the United States, Italy and Spain. PBMCs, B-cell-depleted T cells, or T cells provided the cDNA or gDNA that made up the material.

Original methodology: It was from reference gene primer amplification that nucleated cell counts were estimated. Some clones are missing from TCRdb's copy, which holds only in-frame ones; the method was immunoSEQ multiplex PCR. V and J calls and clone size are as listed in that table; D and trimming were resolved from the DNA. The sample holds roughly 120,000 clones, about 94% seen once. Recruited during active infection, patients (from Seattle) were subsequently followed longitudinally. Trimming at V came to 4 bases and at J to 6 bases, leaving 7 bases not matched to a gene. The germline V gene encodes CDR1 SGHRS and CDR2 YFSETQ. The CDR3 runs to 14 residues.

The chain is built from TRBV5-1 and TRBJ2-3, with 8 bases identical to TRBD2. The sequencing input was peripheral blood. The clonotype comes from a man over 45 with COVID-19, enrolled during active disease. The CDR3 bases are TGCGCCAGCAGCGCCGGGACTAGGCTGGATACGCAGTATTTT. Residues: CASSAGTRLDTQYF.